A single sample is the source of the 24 T cell receptor beta chains below, sequenced in a study of tumour-infiltrating T cells in Burkitt lymphoma. The repertoire was sequenced with immunoSEQ multiplex PCR; TCRdb's copy has only in-frame clones and lacks some. The data hold tens of thousands of clones, with around 30% observed a single time. Sequenced sample: tumor tissue. Source of these receptors: a human donor with Burkitt lymphoma.

This chain connects TRBV7-2 to TRBJ1-4; tentatively, D is TRBD1 (5 bases). V lost 4 bases and J lost 3, with 6 bases in between. The CDR3 covers 13 residues. The V gene's germline CDR1 is SGHTA and CDR2 FQGNSA. This CDR3 is CASSSTANEKLFF. The CDR3 nucleotides are TGTGCCAGCAGCTCGACAGCTAATGAAAAACTGTTTTTT.

This clone was found once. The gene calls are TRBV18 and TRBJ2-1; D not certain. CDR1 and CDR2 from the germline V gene are KGHSH and LQKENI. Deletions cut 3 bases from V and 9 bases from J, with 12 bases between. This CDR3 is built from 13 residues. The CDR3 nucleotides read TGTGCCAGCTCACCGCAGCAGACGGGTGAGCAGTTCTTC. It yields the protein CASSPQQTGEQFF.

The V gene is TRBV5-1, the J gene TRBJ2-1, with TRBD1 matching over 7 bases. Germline CDR1 SGHRS, CDR2 YFSETQ. V shed 4 bases, J shed 6 bases, and the junction held 10 bases outside the gene matches. The CDR3 spans 15 residues. The CDR3 reads CASSVGLRGINEQFF. CDR3 coding DNA: TGCGCCAGCAGCGTCGGACTCAGGGGGATCAATGAGCAGTTCTTC.

About this clone: Germline is not matched at one junction end, which may reflect a read error. The chain recombines TRBV2 with TRBJ2-1, with 10 bases fitting TRBD2. Germline CDR1 and CDR2: SNHLY and FYNNEI. The CDR3 extends over 11 amino acids. DNA of the CDR3: TGTGCCAGCAGTGCCCTAGCGGGGGAAGTCTTC. Its protein is CASSALAGEVF.

The chain couples TRBV2 to TRBJ2-3; 13 bases map to TRBD2. The CDR3 is made up of 13 amino acids. The germline gives CDR1 SNHLY, CDR2 FYNNEI. The ends lost 11 bases at V and 1 base at J; junction bases unmatched: 0. Here the CDR3 reads CAGLAGGTDTQYF. In DNA form, the CDR3 reads TGTGCCGGACTAGCGGGGGGCACAGATACGCAGTATTTT.

The chain joins TRBV6-1 to TRBJ1-1; D is undetermined. The CDR3 runs to 15 residues. Germline V gives CDR1 MNHNS, CDR2 SASEGT. Trimming pared 2 bases from V and 3 bases from J, leaving 13 bases between. CDR3 coding DNA: TGTGCCAGCAGTGAAAACCCTTGGAGGGACACTGAAGCTTTCTTT. Protein product: CASSENPWRDTEAFF.

This clone was detected a few times. The V gene is TRBV4-1, the J gene TRBJ1-2; unclear D gene. CDR1 and CDR2 from the germline V gene are MGHRA and YSYEKL. V lost 1 base and J 5 bases, leaving 14 bases between the germline ends. The CDR3 spans 15 residues. Here the CDR3 DNA reads TGCGCCAGCAGCCAAGCCCCCAAAGCTGGGTATGGCTACACCTTC. It codes for CASSQAPKAGYGYTF.

The rearrangement links TRBV9 to TRBJ2-2; D might be TRBD1 (6 bases). V was cut by 4 bases and J by 7 bases, with 17 bases left in between. This CDR3 has 15 residues. Looked up from germline, CDR1 is SGDLS and CDR2 is YYNGEE. CDR3 coding DNA: TGTGCCAGCAGCCCCCGGTGGGGGCCGGGCGGGGAGCTGTTTTTT. Its translation: CASSPRWGPGGELFF.

V usage is TRBV11-2 and J usage is TRBJ1-1, with D hard to call. The CDR3 is made up of 14 amino acids. Trimming removed 5 bases at V and 0 bases at J, with 10 bases between. Germline lookup yields CDR1 SGHAT and CDR2 FQNNGV. CDR3 coding DNA: TGTGCCAGCAGCCCGGAACAGATGAACACTGAAGCTTTCTTT. This translates into CASSPEQMNTEAFF.

As DNA, the CDR3 is TGTGCCAGCAGCTTGGAGGCCCGCCGCGCAGAGCAGTTCTTC. Translation: CASSLEARRAEQFF. The genes are TRBV5-5 and TRBJ2-1; D is unresolved. Germline V lookup: CDR1 SGHKS, CDR2 YYEKEE (reference sequence). The CDR3 spans 14 residues. Trimming left V 0 bases short and J 10 bases short, with 14 bases between. Together with reference TRBV5-5 and TRBJ2-1, the CDR3 gives the full variable domain: DAGVTQSPTHLIKTRGQQVTLRCSPISGHKSVSWYQQVLGQGPQFIFQYYEKEERGRGNFPDRFSARQFPNYSSELNVNALLLGDSALYLCASSLEARRAEQFFGPGTRLTVL.

This clone was detected a few times. The CDR3 DNA sequence: TGTGCCAGCAGCCGCCAGGAGGGCACTGAAGCTTTCTTT. It is translated as CASSRQEGTEAFF. The chain uses TRBV2 and TRBJ1-1; D not certain. The V end was cut by 6 bases, the J end by 4 bases, with 12 bases between. The CDR3 extends over 13 amino acids. CDR1 is SNHLY and CDR2 is FYNNEI in the germline V gene.

The chain couples TRBV7-9 to TRBJ2-3; D may be TRBD2 (6 bases). Germline V gene lookup returns CDR1 SEHNR and CDR2 FQNEAQ (reference sequence). The germline V and J ends were trimmed by 5 bases and 3 bases, with 12 bases remaining between them. The CDR3 is 14 amino acids. CDR3 nucleotides: TGTGCCAGCAGCCGTGGGACTGCGACAGATACGCAGTATTTT. Its protein is CASSRGTATDTQYF.

The chain combines TRBV5-5 with TRBJ2-2; TRBD2 aligns across 8 bases. The CDR3 length is 18 residues. The germline CDR1 and CDR2 sequences are SGHKS and YYEKEE (reference sequence). The V gene end was trimmed by 3 bases and the J gene end by 0 bases; junction bases not matched to a gene: 10. CDR3 DNA: TGTGCCAGCAGCTCCTTGGGTGCGGGGGGCTCGAACACCGGGGAGCTGTTTTTT. As protein: CASSSLGAGGSNTGELFF.

The V and J genes are TRBV4-1 and TRBJ2-1; D is unresolved. Germline CDR1 and CDR2: MGHRA and YSYEKL. The length of the CDR3 is 14 residues. V was clipped by 4 bases and J by 4 bases, with 11 bases between them. The CDR3 nucleotides are TGCGCCAGCAGCCTCATCAGCCGTTACAATGAGCAGTTCTTC. Its protein is CASSLISRYNEQFF.

This clone was seen a handful of times. The rearrangement joins TRBV7-2 to TRBJ1-5, with TRBD1 as a possible D gene (5 bases). Germline V gives CDR1 SGHTA, CDR2 FQGNSA. The V end was cut by 3 bases, the J end by 0 bases, with 9 bases between. The length of the CDR3 is 15 residues. Here the CDR3 DNA reads TGTGCCAGCAGCTTGAGGGACGGTAGCAATCAGCCCCAGCATTTT. Translated: CASSLRDGSNQPQHF.

This chain joins TRBV7-9 and TRBJ2-1; D remains unclear. The CDR3 is 14 amino acids. Trimming took off 1 base at V and 4 bases at J, with 8 bases between the two ends. CDR1 is SEHNR, CDR2 FQNEAQ, per germline (reference sequence). The CDR3: CASSLDGRYNEQFF. CDR3 bases: TGTGCCAGCAGCTTAGATGGGCGGTACAATGAGCAGTTCTTC.

The chain uses TRBV29-1 and TRBJ2-7, with 7 bases matching TRBD2. The CDR3 covers 13 residues. J lost 4 bases, V lost 4 bases, and 7 bases had no gene match. Germline CDR1 reads SQVTM; CDR2 reads ANQGSEA. The chain's CDR3 is CSVAGGTGYEQYF. CDR3 DNA sequence: TGCAGCGTTGCCGGGGGGACGGGATACGAGCAGTACTTC.

The V gene is TRBV6-1, the J gene TRBJ2-3, with D possibly being TRBD2 (6 bases). The CDR3 runs 13 residues. Trimming removed 0 bases from V and 13 bases from J, with 14 bases in between. CDR1 and CDR2 from the germline V gene are MNHNS and SASEGT. CDR3 in amino acids: CASSEAAGTIEYF. The CDR3, as DNA: TGTGCCAGCAGTGAAGCGGCGGGGACCATAGAGTATTTT.

This clone was seen a few times. The gene calls are TRBV9 and TRBJ1-2; the D gene is possibly TRBD1 (5 bases). V gave up 0 bases and J gave up 7 bases, with 10 bases separating them. This CDR3 comprises 13 residues. Germline V gene lookup returns CDR1 SGDLS and CDR2 YYNGEE. The CDR3 spells CASSVDGGAGYTF. CDR3 DNA sequence: TGTGCCAGCAGCGTAGATGGTGGGGCTGGCTACACCTTC.

This clone was counted only a few times. The CDR3 DNA is TGTGCCAGCAGGGGGTTAGGTGAAAAACTGTTTTTT. This sequence encodes CASRGLGEKLFF. The chain links TRBV6-5 to TRBJ1-4; D gene uncertain. The germline V gene has CDR1 MNHEY and CDR2 SVGAGI. This CDR3 has 12 residues. Trimming removed 6 bases from V and 7 bases from J, with 9 bases in between.

In this sample, this clone turned up a few times. The chain is built from TRBV5-1 and TRBJ1-6; 7 bases match TRBD1. CDR1 is SGHRS and CDR2 is YFSETQ in the germline V gene. V lost 1 base, J lost 8 bases, and 3 bases stayed unmatched. The CDR3 has 14 amino acids. Here the CDR3 DNA reads TGCGCCAGCAGCTTGAACGACAGGGATTCACCCCTCCACTTT. Protein product: CASSLNDRDSPLHF.

The chain carries TRBV5-1 and TRBJ1-6, with 9 bases identical to TRBD1. Germline V CDR1 and CDR2: SGHRS, YFSETQ. This CDR3 is built from 15 residues. The ends lost 3 bases at V and 9 bases at J; junction bases unmatched: 7. The CDR3 sequence: CASSSQGAEVSPLHF. The CDR3 DNA follows: TGCGCCAGCAGCTCACAGGGGGCAGAAGTTTCACCCCTCCACTTT.

This chain uses TRBV6-5 with TRBJ1-2, with 7 bases fitting TRBD1. This CDR3 is 13 amino acids long. CDR1 MNHEY and CDR2 SVGAGI come from the germline V gene. J was trimmed by 6 bases and V by 6 bases; bases with no gene match: 7. In DNA form, the CDR3 reads TGTGCCAGCAGCACCACAGGGGAGGATGGCTACACCTTC. Protein sequence: CASSTTGEDGYTF.

The gene calls are TRBV5-1 and TRBJ2-3; no definite D call. This CDR3 comprises 14 residues. Germline V gene sequence: CDR1 SGHRS, CDR2 YFSETQ. V gave up 4 bases and J gave up 9 bases, with 18 bases separating them. The CDR3 loop is CASSPDGGRRTQYF. The CDR3 DNA sequence: TGCGCCAGCAGCCCCGACGGTGGGCGCCGGACGCAGTATTTT.